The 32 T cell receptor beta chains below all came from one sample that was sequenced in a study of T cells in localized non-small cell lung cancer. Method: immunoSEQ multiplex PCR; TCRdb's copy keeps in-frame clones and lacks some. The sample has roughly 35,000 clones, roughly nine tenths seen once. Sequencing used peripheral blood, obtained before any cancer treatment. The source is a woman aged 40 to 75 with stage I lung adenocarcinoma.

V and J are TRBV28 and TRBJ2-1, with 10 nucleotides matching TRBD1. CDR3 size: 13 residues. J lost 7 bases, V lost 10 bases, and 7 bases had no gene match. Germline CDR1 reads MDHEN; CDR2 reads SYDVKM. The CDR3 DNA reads TGTGCCACCCCGGGGGACAGGGGAAATGAGCAGTTCTTC. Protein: CATPGDRGNEQFF.

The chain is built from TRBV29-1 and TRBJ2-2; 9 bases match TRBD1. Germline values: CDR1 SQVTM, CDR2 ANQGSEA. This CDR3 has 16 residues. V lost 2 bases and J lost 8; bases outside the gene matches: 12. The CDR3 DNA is TGCAGCGTTGAAAGGGCAGGGACAGGGCCCATGGGGGAGCTGTTTTTT. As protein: CSVERAGTGPMGELFF.

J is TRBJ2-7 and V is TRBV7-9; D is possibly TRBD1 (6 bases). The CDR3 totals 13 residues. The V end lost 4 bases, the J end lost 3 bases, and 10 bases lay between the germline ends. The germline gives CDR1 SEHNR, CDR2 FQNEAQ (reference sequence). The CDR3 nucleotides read TGTGCCAGCAGCTCCGGACAGTACTACGAGCAGTACTTC. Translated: CASSSGQYYEQYF.

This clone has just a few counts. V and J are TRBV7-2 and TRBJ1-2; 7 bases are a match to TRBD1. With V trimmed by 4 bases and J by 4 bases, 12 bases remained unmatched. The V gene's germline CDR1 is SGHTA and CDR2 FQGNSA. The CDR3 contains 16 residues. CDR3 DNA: TGTGCCAGCAGCTCTGACCTAGGGGCAGGGGGCTATGGCTACACCTTC. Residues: CASSSDLGAGGYGYTF.

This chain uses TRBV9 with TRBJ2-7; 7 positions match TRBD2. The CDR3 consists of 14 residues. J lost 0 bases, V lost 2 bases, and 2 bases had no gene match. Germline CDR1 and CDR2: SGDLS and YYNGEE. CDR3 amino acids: CASSVSGGSYEQYF. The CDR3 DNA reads TGTGCCAGCAGCGTCTCGGGAGGCTCCTACGAGCAGTACTTC.

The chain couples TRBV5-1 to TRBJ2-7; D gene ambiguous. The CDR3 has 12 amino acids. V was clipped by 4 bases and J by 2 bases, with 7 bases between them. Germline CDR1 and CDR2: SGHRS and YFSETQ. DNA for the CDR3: TGCGCCAGCAGCAGGGAACCCTACGAGCAGTACTTC. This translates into CASSREPYEQYF. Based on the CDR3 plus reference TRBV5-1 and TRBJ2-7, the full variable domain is KAGVTQTPRYLIKTRGQQVTLSCSPISGHRSVSWYQQTPGQGLQFLFEYFSETQRNKGNFPGRFSGRQFSNSRSEMNVSTLELGDSALYLCASSREPYEQYFGPGTRLTVT.

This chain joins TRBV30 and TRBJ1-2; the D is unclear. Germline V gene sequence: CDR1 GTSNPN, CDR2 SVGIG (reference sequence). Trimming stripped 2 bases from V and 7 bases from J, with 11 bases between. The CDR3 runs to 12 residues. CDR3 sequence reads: CAWSRHESGYTF. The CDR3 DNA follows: TGTGCCTGGAGTAGGCACGAGTCTGGCTACACCTTC.

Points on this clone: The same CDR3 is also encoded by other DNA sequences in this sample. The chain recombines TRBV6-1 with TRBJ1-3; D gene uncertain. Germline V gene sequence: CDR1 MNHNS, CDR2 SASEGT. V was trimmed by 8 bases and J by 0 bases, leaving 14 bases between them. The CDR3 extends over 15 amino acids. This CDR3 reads CASVWYPSSGNTIYF. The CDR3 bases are TGTGCCAGCGTATGGTACCCTTCCTCTGGAAACACCATATATTTT.

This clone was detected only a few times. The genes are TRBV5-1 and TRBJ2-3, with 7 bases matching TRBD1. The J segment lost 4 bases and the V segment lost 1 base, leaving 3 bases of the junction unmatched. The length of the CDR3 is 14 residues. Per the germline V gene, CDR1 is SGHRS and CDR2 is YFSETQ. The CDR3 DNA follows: TGCGCCAGCAGCTTGCAGGGGGTGGCAGATACGCAGTATTTT. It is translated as CASSLQGVADTQYF.

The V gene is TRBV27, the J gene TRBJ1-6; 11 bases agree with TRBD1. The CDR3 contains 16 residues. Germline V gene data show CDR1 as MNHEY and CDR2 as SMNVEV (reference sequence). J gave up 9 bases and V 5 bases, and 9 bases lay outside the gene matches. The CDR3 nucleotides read TGTGCCAGCAGTCCCAGGACAGGGGGCAGTTTTTCACCCCTCCACTTT. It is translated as CASSPRTGGSFSPLHF.

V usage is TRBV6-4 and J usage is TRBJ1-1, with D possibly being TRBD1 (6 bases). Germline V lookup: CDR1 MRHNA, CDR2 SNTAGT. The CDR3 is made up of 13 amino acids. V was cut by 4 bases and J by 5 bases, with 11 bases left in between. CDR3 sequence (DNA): TGTGCCAGCAGTGCGGGGGCGCGGACTGAAGCTTTCTTT. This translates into CASSAGARTEAFF.

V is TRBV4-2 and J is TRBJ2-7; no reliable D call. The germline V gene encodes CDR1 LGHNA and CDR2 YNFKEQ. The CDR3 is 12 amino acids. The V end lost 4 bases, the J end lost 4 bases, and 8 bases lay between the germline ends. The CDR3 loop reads CASSRGEYEQYF. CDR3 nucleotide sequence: TGTGCCAGCAGCCGGGGTGAATACGAGCAGTACTTC.

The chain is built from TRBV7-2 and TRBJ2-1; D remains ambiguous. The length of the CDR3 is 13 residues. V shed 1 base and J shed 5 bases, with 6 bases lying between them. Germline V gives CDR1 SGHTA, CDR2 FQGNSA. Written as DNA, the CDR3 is TGTGCCAGCAGCTTAGTTCTAAACAATGAGCAGTTCTTC. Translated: CASSLVLNNEQFF.

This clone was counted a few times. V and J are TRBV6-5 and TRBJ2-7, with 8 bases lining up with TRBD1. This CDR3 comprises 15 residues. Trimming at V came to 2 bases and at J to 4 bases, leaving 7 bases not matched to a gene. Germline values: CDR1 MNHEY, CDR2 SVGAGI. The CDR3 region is CASSYEAGGAYEQYF. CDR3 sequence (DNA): TGTGCCAGCAGTTACGAGGCAGGGGGCGCGTACGAGCAGTACTTC.

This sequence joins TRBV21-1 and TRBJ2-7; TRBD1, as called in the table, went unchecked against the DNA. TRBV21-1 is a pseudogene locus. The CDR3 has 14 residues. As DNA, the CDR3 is TGTGCCAGCAGCACAGGACAGGGGACCTACGAGCAGTACTTC. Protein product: CASSTGQGTYEQYF.

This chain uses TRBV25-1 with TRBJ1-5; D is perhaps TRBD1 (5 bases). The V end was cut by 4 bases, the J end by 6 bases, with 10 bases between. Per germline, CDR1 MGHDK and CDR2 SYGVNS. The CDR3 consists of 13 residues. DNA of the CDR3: TGTGCCAGCAGTGGGCAGGGCTTTCAGCCCCAGCATTTT. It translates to CASSGQGFQPQHF.

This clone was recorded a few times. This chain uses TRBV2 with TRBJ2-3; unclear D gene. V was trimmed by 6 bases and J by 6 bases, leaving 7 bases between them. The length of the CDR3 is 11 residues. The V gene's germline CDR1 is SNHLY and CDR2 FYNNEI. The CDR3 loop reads CASRSVDTQYF. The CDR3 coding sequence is TGTGCCAGCAGGTCGGTGGATACGCAGTATTTT.

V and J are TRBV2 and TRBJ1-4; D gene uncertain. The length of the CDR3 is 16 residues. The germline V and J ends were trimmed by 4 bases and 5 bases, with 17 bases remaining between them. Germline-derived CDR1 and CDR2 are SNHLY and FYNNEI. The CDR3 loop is CASSGPADKLNEKLFF. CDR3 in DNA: TGTGCCAGCAGTGGGCCCGCCGACAAATTAAATGAAAAACTGTTTTTT.

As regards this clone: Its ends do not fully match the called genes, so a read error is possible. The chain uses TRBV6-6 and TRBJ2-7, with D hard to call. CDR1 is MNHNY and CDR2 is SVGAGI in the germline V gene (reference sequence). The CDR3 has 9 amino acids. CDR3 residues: CASSPPSTF. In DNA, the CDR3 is TGTGCCAGCAGTCCACCGTCTACCTTC.

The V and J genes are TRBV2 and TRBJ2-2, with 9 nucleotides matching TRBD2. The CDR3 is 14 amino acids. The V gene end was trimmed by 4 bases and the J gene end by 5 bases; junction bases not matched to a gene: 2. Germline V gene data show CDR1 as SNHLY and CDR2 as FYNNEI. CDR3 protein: CASSVAGGTGELFF. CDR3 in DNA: TGTGCCAGCAGTGTGGCGGGGGGGACCGGGGAGCTGTTTTTT.

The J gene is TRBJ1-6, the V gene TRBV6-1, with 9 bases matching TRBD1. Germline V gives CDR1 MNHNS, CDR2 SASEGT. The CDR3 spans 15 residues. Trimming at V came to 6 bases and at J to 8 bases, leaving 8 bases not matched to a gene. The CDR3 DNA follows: TGTGCCAGCAGATTTGGACAGGGGCTGGATTCACCCCTCCACTTT. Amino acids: CASRFGQGLDSPLHF.

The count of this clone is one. The CDR3 DNA is TGCGCCAGCCAACCTACGGGACGCATGAACACCGGGGAGCTGTTTTTT. This codes for CASQPTGRMNTGELFF. The rearrangement joins TRBV4-1 to TRBJ2-2, with D perhaps being TRBD1 or TRBD2 (5 bases each). Between the trimmed V and J ends, which lost 8 bases and 1 base, there was a span of 17 bases. Germline assignment: CDR1 MGHRA and CDR2 YSYEKL. The CDR3 has 16 amino acids.

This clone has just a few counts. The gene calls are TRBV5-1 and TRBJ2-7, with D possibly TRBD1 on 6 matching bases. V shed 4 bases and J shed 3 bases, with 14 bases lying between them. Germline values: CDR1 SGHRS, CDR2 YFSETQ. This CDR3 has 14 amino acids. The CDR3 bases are TGCGCCAGCAGCCAGACAGGAGACCTCTACGAGCAGTACTTC. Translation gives CASSQTGDLYEQYF. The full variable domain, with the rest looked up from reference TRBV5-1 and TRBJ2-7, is KAGVTQTPRYLIKTRGQQVTLSCSPISGHRSVSWYQQTPGQGLQFLFEYFSETQRNKGNFPGRFSGRQFSNSRSEMNVSTLELGDSALYLCASSQTGDLYEQYFGPGTRLTVT.

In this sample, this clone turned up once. The CDR3 reads CASSPPSGENSPLHF. The DNA for the CDR3 is TGCGCCAGCAGCCCGCCTTCGGGAGAAAATTCACCCCTCCACTTT. This chain uses TRBV4-1 with TRBJ1-6, with unresolved D. Germline CDR1 and CDR2: MGHRA and YSYEKL. The CDR3 runs 15 residues. The V end lost 4 bases, the J end lost 7 bases, and 14 bases lay between the germline ends.

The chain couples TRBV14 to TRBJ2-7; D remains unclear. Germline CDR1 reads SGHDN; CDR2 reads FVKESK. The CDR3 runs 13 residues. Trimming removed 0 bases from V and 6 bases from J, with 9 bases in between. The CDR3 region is CASSQELGSEQYF. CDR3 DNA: TGTGCCAGCAGCCAAGAGTTGGGTTCCGAGCAGTACTTC.

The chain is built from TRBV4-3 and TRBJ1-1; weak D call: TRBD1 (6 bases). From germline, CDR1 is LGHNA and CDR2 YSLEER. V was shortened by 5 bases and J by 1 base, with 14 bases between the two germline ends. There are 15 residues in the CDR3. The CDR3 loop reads CASSGRDTWNTEAFF. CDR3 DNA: TGCGCCAGCAGCGGCCGGGACACTTGGAACACTGAAGCTTTCTTT.

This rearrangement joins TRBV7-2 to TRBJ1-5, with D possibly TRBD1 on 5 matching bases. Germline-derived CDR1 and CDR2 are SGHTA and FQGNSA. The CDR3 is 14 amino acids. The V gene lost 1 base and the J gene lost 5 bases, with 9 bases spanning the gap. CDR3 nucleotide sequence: TGTGCCAGCAGCTTAGTGGGGGGAGATCAGCCCCAGCATTTT. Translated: CASSLVGGDQPQHF.

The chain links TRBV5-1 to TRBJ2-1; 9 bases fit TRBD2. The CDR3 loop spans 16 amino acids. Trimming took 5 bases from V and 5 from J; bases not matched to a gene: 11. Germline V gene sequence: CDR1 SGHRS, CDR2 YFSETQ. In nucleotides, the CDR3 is TGCGCCAGCAGGTGGGCCCCAGCGGGGGGAAACAATGAGCAGTTCTTC. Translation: CASRWAPAGGNNEQFF.

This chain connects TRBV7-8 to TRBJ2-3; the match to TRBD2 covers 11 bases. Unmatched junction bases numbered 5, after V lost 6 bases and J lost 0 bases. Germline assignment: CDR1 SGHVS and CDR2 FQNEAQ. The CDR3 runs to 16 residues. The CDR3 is CASRLAGGASTDTQYF. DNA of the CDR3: TGTGCCAGCAGGCTAGCGGGGGGCGCTAGCACAGATACGCAGTATTTT.

The CDR3 is CASSLGSGASETQYF. CDR3 sequence (DNA): TGTGCCAGCAGCTTGGGTTCGGGGGCCTCTGAGACCCAGTACTTC. The rearrangement joins TRBV5-4 to TRBJ2-5; D tentatively reads TRBD1 or TRBD2 (6 bases each). The germline gives CDR1 SGHNT, CDR2 YYREEE (reference sequence). There are 15 residues in the CDR3. The V end lost 0 bases, the J end lost 5 bases, and 14 bases lay between the germline ends.

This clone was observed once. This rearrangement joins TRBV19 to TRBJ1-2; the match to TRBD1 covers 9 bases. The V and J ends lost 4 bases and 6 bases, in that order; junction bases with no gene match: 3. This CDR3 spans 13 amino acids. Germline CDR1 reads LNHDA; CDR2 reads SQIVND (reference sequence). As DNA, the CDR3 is TGTGCCAGTAGTACCCGACAGGGGGATGGCTACACCTTC. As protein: CASSTRQGDGYTF.

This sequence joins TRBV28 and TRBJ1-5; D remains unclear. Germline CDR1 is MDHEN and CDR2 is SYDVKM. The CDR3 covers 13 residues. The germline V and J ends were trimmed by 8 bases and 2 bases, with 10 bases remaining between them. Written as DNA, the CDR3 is TGTGCCAGCGGACGGGCTGGCAATCAGCCCCAGCATTTT. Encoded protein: CASGRAGNQPQHF.